This entry lists 4 T cell receptor beta chains sequenced from one sample in a study of regulatory T cells in long-lasting Graves disease. Construction of TCR beta libraries relied on iRepertoire HTBI primers and on Arm-PCR targeting CDR3 regions. TCRdb reanalysed the multiplex PCR reads using MiXCR and keeps one entry per CDR3 protein. This table holds under 450,000 distinct CDR3 sequences, around 15% found once. Time point meaning: newly diagnosed GD, antithyroid drugs for less than 3 months. After RNA was extracted from PBMCs, the TCR library was made from it. This sample was also put to use in a study of T cells in Graves' hyperthyroidism and ophthalmopathy.

The starting material was peripheral blood mononuclear cells (PBMCs), obtained at new diagnosis, from a patient treated with antithyroid drugs. The receptors stem from a woman aged 18-29 years with Graves disease.

As for this clonotype: At one end, the junction sequence differs from germline, possibly due to a read error. V and J are TRBV6-2 or TRBV6-3 and TRBJ2-1; the match to TRBD2 covers 15 bases. Germline CDR1 and CDR2: MNHEY and SVGEGT. The CDR3 runs 15 residues. The CDR3 region is CASSGGLAGGDEQFF. CDR3 coding DNA: TGCGCCAGCAGCGGAGGACTAGCGGGAGGGGATGAGCAGTTCTTC.

The chain links TRBV2 to TRBJ2-7; TRBD1 aligns across 9 bases. V trimming: 5 bases; J trimming: 0 bases; junction bases outside the gene matches: 5. CDR3 length: 15 residues. CDR1 SNHLY and CDR2 FYNNEI come from the germline V gene. In DNA form, the CDR3 reads TGTGCCAGCAGTCCTGACAGGGGGAACTCCTACGAGCAGTACTTC. It is translated as CASSPDRGNSYEQYF. The variable domain in full, with the rest retrieved from reference TRBV2 and TRBJ2-7, is EPEVTQTPSHQVTQMGQEVILRCVPISNHLYFYWYRQILGQKVEFLVSFYNNEISEKSEIFDDQFSVERPDGSNFTLKIRSTKLEDSAMYFCASSPDRGNSYEQYFGPGTRLTVT.

The rearrangement links TRBV12-5 to TRBJ1-2; 9 bases are shared with TRBD1. Germline values: CDR1 LGHNT, CDR2 FRNRAP. V lost 5 bases and J lost 8; bases outside the gene matches: 6. This CDR3 spans 13 amino acids. CDR3 region: CASGLGTGFGYTF. Written as DNA, the CDR3 is TGTGCTAGTGGTCTAGGGACAGGGTTCGGCTACACCTTC.

This clonotype was found many times. V gene TRBV5-1 combines with J gene TRBJ2-7; 7 bases are a match to TRBD1. V was clipped by 4 bases and J by 4 bases; unmatched bases: 8. The CDR3 has 14 amino acids. CDR1 is SGHRS, CDR2 YFSETQ, per germline. In nucleotides, the CDR3 is TGCGCCAGCAGCCCCGTCCCGGGACAGTACGAGCAGTACTTC. Translation: CASSPVPGQYEQYF.